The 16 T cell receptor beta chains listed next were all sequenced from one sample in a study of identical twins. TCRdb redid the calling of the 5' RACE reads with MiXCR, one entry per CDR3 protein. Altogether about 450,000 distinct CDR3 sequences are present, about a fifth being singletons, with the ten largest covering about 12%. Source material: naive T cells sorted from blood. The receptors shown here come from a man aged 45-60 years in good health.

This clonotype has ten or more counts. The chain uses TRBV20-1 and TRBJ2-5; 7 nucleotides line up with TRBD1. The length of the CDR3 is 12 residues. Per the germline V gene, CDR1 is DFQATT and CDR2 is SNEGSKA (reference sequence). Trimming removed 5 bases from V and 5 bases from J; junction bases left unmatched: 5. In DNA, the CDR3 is TGCAGTGCTCAAGACAGGGATGAGACCCAGTACTTC. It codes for CSAQDRDETQYF.

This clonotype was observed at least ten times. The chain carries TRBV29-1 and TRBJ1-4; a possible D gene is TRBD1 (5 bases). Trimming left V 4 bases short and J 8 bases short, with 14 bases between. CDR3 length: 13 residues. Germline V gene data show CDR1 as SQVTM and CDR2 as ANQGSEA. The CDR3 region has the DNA TGCAGCGTTGGGGAGAGGGGAGAGGAAAAACTGTTTTTT. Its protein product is CSVGERGEEKLFF.

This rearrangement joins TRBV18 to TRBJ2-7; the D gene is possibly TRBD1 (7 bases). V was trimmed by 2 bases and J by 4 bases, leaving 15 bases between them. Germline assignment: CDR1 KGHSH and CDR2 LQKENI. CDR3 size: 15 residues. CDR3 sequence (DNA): TGTGCCAGCTCACCAAATGTCGCAGGGGGGTACGAGCAGTACTTC. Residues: CASSPNVAGGYEQYF.

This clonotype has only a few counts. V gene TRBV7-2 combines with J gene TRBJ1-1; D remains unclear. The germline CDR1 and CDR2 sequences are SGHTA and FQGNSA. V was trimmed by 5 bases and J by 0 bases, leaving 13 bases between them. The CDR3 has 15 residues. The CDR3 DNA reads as TGTGCCAGCAGCACCCCTGATGGGATGAACACTGAAGCTTTCTTT. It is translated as CASSTPDGMNTEAFF.

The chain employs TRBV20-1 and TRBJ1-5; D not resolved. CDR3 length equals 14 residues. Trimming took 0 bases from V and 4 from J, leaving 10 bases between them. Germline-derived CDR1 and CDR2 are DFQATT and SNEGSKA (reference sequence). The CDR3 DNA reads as TGCAGTGCTAGAGATGAACAGCCTAATCAGCCCCAGCATTTT. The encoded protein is CSARDEQPNQPQHF.

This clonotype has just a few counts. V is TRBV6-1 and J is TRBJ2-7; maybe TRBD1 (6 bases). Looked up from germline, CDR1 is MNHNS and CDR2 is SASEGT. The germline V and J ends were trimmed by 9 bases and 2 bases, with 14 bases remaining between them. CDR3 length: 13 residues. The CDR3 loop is CASRDTGAYEQYF. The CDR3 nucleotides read TGTGCCAGTCGGGACACAGGAGCCTACGAGCAGTACTTC.

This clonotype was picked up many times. The CDR3 protein is CASSLGPVSDTQYF. The DNA of the CDR3 is TGCGCCAGCAGCTTGGGGCCAGTATCAGATACGCAGTATTTT. The chain recombines TRBV5-1 with TRBJ2-3; the D is unclear. Per the germline V gene, CDR1 is SGHRS and CDR2 is YFSETQ. V lost 0 bases and J 4 bases, leaving 9 bases between the germline ends. The CDR3 spans 14 residues.

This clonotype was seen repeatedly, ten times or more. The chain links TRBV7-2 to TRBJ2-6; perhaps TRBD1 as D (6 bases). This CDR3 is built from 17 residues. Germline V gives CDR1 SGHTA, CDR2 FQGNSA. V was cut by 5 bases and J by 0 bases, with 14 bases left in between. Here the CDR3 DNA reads TGTGCCAGCAGCCTACGACAGGTTAGCTCTGGGGCCAACGTCCTGACTTTC. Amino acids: CASSLRQVSSGANVLTF. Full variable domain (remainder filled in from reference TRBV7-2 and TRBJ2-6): GAGVSQSPSNKVTEKGKDVELRCDPISGHTALYWYRQSLGQGLEFLIYFQGNSAPDKSGLPSDRFSAERTGGSVSTLTIQRTQQEDSAVYLCASSLRQVSSGANVLTFGAGSRLTVL.

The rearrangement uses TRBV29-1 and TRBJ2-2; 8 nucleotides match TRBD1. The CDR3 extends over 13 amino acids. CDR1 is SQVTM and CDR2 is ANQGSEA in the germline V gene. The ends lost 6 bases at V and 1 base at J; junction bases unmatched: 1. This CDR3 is CSVGQGNTGELFF. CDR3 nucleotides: TGCAGCGTCGGACAGGGGAACACCGGGGAGCTGTTTTTT.

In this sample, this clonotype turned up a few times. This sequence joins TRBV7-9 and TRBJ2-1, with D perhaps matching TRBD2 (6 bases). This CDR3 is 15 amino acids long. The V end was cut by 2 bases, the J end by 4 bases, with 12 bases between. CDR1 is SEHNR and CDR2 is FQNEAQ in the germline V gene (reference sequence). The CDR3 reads CASSLRRGVYNEQFF. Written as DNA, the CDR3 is TGTGCCAGCAGCTTACGGCGGGGAGTATACAATGAGCAGTTCTTC.

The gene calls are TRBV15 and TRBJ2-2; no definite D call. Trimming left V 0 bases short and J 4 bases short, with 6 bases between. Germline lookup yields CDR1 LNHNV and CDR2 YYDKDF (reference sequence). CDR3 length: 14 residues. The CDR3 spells CATSREPATGELFF. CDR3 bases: TGTGCCACCAGCAGAGAGCCCGCCACCGGGGAGCTGTTTTTT.

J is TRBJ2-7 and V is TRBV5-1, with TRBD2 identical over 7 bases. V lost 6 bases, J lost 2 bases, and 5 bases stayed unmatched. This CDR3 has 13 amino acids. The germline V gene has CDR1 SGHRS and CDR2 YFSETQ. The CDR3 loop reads CASKSSGTYEQYF. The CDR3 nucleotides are TGCGCCAGCAAGTCAAGCGGGACCTACGAGCAGTACTTC. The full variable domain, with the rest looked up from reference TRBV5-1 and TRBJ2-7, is KAGVTQTPRYLIKTRGQQVTLSCSPISGHRSVSWYQQTPGQGLQFLFEYFSETQRNKGNFPGRFSGRQFSNSRSEMNVSTLELGDSALYLCASKSSGTYEQYFGPGTRLTVT.

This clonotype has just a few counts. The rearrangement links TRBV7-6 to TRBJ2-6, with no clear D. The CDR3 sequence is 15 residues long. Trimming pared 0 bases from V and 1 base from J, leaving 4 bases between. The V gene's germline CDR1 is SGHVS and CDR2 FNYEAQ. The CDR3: CASSLAQSGANVLTF. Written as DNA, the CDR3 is TGTGCCAGCAGCTTAGCACAATCTGGGGCCAACGTCCTGACTTTC.

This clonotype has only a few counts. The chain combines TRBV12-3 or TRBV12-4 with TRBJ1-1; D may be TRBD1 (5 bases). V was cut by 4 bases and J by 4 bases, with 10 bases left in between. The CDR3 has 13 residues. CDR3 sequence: CASSSWGGTEAFF. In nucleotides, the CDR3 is TGTGCCAGCAGTTCCTGGGGGGGCACTGAAGCTTTCTTT.

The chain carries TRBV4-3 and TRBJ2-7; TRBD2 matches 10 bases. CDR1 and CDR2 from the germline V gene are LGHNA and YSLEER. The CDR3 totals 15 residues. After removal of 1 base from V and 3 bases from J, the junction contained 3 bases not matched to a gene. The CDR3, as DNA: TGCGCCAGCAGCCAAGGGACTAGCGGAGACTACGAGCAGTACTTC. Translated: CASSQGTSGDYEQYF.

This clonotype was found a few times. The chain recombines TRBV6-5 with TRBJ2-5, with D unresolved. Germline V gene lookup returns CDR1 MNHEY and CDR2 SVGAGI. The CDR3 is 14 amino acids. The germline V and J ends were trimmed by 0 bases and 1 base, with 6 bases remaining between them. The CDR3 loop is CASSYSGSQETQYF. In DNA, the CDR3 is TGTGCCAGCAGTTACTCGGGCAGCCAAGAGACCCAGTACTTC.